This T cell receptor (beta chain) is drawn from a study of identifying expanded T cells in peripheral blood. Study-wide points: Across healthy donors, higher total template counts meant significantly greater roughly two-week count variance. Over two and four weeks, about 17 and 20 clones changed, versus around 1.2 between replicates.

Germline assignment: CDR1 MDHEN and CDR2 SYDVKM. There are 13 residues in the CDR3. With 7 bases clipped from V and 3 bases from J, the junction kept 5 bases outside the gene matches. Collection occurred without any documented infections or immune events in donors. This clone is a singleton in its sample. What it recognizes is unknown. Repertoires were generated with immunoSEQ multiplex PCR, while TCRdb's copy carries only in-frame clones and drops some. The sample carries under 130,000 clones, about 89% recorded once. This chain links TRBV28 with TRBJ1-2; 7 bases fit TRBD1. The material sequenced was blood. The TCR sequence derives from a person aged 18-70 years in good health. The CDR3 region has the DNA TGTGCCAGCACTCCGACAGGGTACTATGGCTACACCTTC. Amino acid sequence: CASTPTGYYGYTF.